A single TCR beta chain is shown here with its context. Its antigen is not known. The data were taken from a study of identical twins. General study findings and limits: Out-of-frame alpha sequences that twins shared showed excess low generation probability.

This CDR3 comprises 15 residues. The ends lost 8 bases at V and 3 bases at J; junction bases unmatched: 13. Germline assignment: CDR1 SGHDN and CDR2 FVKESK. Each cDNA held unique molecular identifiers, and template switching gave it a universal primer site. TCRdb re-called the 5' RACE reads with MiXCR, one entry per CDR3 protein. The sample lists 450,000 or so distinct CDR3 sequences, under 20% occurring once. The TCR comes from a man aged 45-65 years in good health. The sample comprised naive T cells sorted from blood. The chain carries TRBV14 and TRBJ2-7; TRBD1 matches at 7 bases. In nucleotides, the CDR3 is TGTGCCAGCTCGAGAAGGGGGCAGACCCACTACGAGCAGTACTTC. Its translation is CASSRRGQTHYEQYF. The full variable domain, with the rest looked up from reference TRBV14 and TRBJ2-7, is EAGVTQFPSHSVIEKGQTVTLRCDPISGHDNLYWYRRVMGKEIKFLLHFVKESKQDESGMPNNRFLAERTGGTYSTLKVQPAELEDSGVYFCASSRRGQTHYEQYFGPGTRLTVT.